This T cell receptor beta chain is from a study of cytomegalovirus exposure and HLA in healthy donors. About the research overall: Earlier results showed 90 million to 120 million unique TCR beta sequences derived from approximately 170 million T cells. Within the Caucasian-associated ancestry cluster were 81% of the approximately 370 genotyped donors.

CDR3 length: 12 amino acids. CDR1 is SQVTM, CDR2 ANQGSEA, per germline. Deletions cut 3 bases from V and 2 bases from J, with 7 bases between. The donors gave bone marrow, and they were healthy. Primers for the PCR totalled 60 Vbeta and 13 Jbeta. Only in-frame clones appear in the TCRdb table, and some are missing; sequencing was by immunoSEQ multiplex PCR. The profile covers some 170,000 clones, with roughly four fifths appearing a single time and about 1% taken by the ten largest. The sequenced sample consisted of PBMCs. The TCR comes from a middle-aged woman in good health and CMV-seronegative. The chain is built from TRBV29-1 and TRBJ1-2; the D is unclear. CDR3 nucleotides: TGCAGCGTTGACCCAGGCAACTATGGCTACACCTTC. Translating it yields CSVDPGNYGYTF.